This is a list of T cell receptor beta chains from one sample in a study of blood T cells in healthy people across ages. TCRdb recomputed calls from the 5' RACE reads with MiXCR, one row per CDR3 protein. The table shows more than 900,000 distinct CDR3 sequences, with under 35% occurring only once. The data also belong to a second study, concerning T cells of mothers and their children.

Sequencing used blood. The receptors originated from a woman in her thirties or forties in good health. Both conserved end residues are part of each CDR3. A D gene is named only where the DNA matches it firmly. The listing skips clone size in some rows; elsewhere it reads once, few, many or a size class.

clone size,J gene,V gene,D gene,CDR3 protein,CDR3 DNA
NA,TRBJ1-2,TRBV3-1,NA,CASSQETTGNYGYTF,TGTGCCAGCAGCCAAGAAACAACAGGGAACTATGGCTACACCTTC
NA,TRBJ1-1,TRBV6-6,NA,CASRGTSDTEAFF,TGTGCCAGCAGGGGGACATCCGACACTGAAGCTTTCTTT
few,TRBJ2-1,TRBV5-1,NA,CASSSGHSYNEQFF,TGCGCCAGCAGCTCGGGACATTCCTACAATGAGCAGTTCTTC
few,TRBJ1-5,TRBV7-9,NA,CASSSDNQPQHF,TGTGCCAGCAGCTCAGACAATCAGCCCCAGCATTTT
few,TRBJ1-1,TRBV15,TRBD1,CATSRDWDSMNTEAFF,TGTGCCACCAGCAGAGATTGGGACAGCATGAACACTGAAGCTTTCTTT
NA,TRBJ1-2,TRBV7-2,NA,CASSLASVRRSNYGYTF,TGTGCCAGCAGCTTAGCTAGTGTCAGAAGATCTAACTATGGCTACACCTTC
few,TRBJ1-4,TRBV4-3,NA,CASSPRAATNEKLFF,TGCGCCAGCAGCCCCCGGGCAGCAACTAATGAAAAACTGTTTTTT
NA,TRBJ2-2,TRBV28,TRBD2,CASSSPSGSTGELFF,TGTGCCAGCAGTTCCCCTAGCGGATCCACCGGGGAGCTGTTTTTT
many,TRBJ2-7,TRBV6-4,TRBD2,CASSELAGASYEQYF,TGTGCCAGCAGTGAACTAGCGGGGGCGTCCTACGAGCAGTACTTC
few,TRBJ1-2,TRBV3-1,NA,CASSQTDTGGYTF,TGTGCCAGCAGCCAAACGGACACAGGTGGCTACACCTTC
few,TRBJ1-5,TRBV7-2,TRBD1,CASSSRQGRNMPQHF,TGTGCCAGCAGCTCGCGACAGGGAAGGAACATGCCCCAGCATTTT